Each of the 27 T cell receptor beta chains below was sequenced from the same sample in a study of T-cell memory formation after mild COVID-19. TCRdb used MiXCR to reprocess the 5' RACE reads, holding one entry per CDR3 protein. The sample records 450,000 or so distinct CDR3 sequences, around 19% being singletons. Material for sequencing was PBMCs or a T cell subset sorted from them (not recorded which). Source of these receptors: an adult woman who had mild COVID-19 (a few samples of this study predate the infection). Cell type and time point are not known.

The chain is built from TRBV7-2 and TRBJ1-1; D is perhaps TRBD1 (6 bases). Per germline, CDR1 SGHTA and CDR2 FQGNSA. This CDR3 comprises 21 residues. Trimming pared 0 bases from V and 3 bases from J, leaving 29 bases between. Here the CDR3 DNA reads TGTGCCAGCAGCTTAGCGCTGGCCCCCAGGGGCCAGATTAGTGCGGACACTGAAGCTTTCTTT. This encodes CASSLALAPRGQISADTEAFF. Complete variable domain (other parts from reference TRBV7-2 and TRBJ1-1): GAGVSQSPSNKVTEKGKDVELRCDPISGHTALYWYRQSLGQGLEFLIYFQGNSAPDKSGLPSDRFSAERTGGSVSTLTIQRTQQEDSAVYLCASSLALAPRGQISADTEAFFGQGTRLTVV.

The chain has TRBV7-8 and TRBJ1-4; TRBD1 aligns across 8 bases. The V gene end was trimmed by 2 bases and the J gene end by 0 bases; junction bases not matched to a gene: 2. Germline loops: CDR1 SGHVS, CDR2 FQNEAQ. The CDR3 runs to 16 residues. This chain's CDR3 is CASSLTGGSTNEKLFF. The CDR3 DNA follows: TGTGCCAGCAGCTTAACAGGGGGGTCAACTAATGAAAAACTGTTTTTT.

DNA of the CDR3: TGTGCCAGCAGCATAAGACGAGGTTTAGGCACAGATACGCAGTATTTT. Protein: CASSIRRGLGTDTQYF. V is TRBV11-3 and J is TRBJ2-3; D is uncertain. The CDR3 length is 16 residues. Germline V CDR1 and CDR2: SGHNT, YENEEA. V gave up 5 bases and J gave up 1 base, with 16 bases separating them.

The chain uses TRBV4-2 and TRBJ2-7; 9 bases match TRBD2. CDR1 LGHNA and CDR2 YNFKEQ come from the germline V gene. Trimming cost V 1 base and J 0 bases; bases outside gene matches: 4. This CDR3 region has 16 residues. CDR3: CASSQGTSGLSYEQYF. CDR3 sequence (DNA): TGTGCCAGCAGCCAAGGTACTAGCGGGCTCTCCTACGAGCAGTACTTC.

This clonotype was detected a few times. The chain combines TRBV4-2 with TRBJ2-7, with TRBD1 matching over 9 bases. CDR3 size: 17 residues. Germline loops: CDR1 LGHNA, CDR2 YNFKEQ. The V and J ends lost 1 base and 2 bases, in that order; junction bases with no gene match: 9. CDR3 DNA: TGTGCCAGCAGCCAAGGTTTCGGGACAGGGACGACCTACGAGCAGTACTTC. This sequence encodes CASSQGFGTGTTYEQYF.

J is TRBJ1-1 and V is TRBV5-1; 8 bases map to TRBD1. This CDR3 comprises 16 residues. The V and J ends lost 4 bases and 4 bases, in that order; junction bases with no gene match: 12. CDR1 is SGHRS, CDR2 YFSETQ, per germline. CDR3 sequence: CASSPPGGGFGTEAFF. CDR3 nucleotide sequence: TGCGCCAGCAGCCCCCCAGGGGGCGGGTTTGGCACTGAAGCTTTCTTT.

The chain's CDR3 is CASSLSQHYEQYF. For the CDR3, the DNA is TGCGCCAGCAGCTTGAGTCAACACTACGAGCAGTACTTC. The rearrangement joins TRBV5-1 to TRBJ2-7; D is uncertain. The germline V and J ends were trimmed by 1 base and 3 bases, with 8 bases remaining between them. In germline, CDR1 is SGHRS, CDR2 YFSETQ. The CDR3 is 13 amino acids.

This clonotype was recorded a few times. This CDR3 is CASRGQGGVNEQFF. For the CDR3, the DNA is TGTGCCAGCAGGGGACAGGGGGGCGTCAATGAGCAGTTCTTC. The rearrangement links TRBV6-1 to TRBJ2-1; 11 bases are shared with TRBD1. The V segment lost 6 bases and the J segment 6 bases; nucleotides outside the gene matches: 4. The CDR3 has 14 residues. Germline assignment: CDR1 MNHNS and CDR2 SASEGT.

The CDR3 DNA is TGTGCCAGCAGCTTAGCGGGGGGCAATCCCACTGAAGCTTTCTTT. Its translation is CASSLAGGNPTEAFF. The chain combines TRBV11-2 with TRBJ1-1; TRBD1 might be the D (6 bases). The CDR3 is 15 residues long. Trimming removed 1 base at V and 4 bases at J, with 13 bases between. Germline assignment: CDR1 SGHAT and CDR2 FQNNGV.

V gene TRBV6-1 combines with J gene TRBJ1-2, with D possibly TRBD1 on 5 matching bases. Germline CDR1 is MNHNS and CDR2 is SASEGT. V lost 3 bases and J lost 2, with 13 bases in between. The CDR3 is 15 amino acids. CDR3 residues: CASSDTTDWNYGYTF. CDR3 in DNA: TGTGCCAGCAGTGATACGACAGACTGGAACTATGGCTACACCTTC.

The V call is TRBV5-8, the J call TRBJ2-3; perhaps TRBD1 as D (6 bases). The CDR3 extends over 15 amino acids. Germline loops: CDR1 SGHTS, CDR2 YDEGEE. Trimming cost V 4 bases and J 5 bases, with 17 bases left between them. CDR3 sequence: CASSPTGTEGDTQYF. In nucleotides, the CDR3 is TGTGCCAGCAGCCCGACAGGTACCGAGGGAGATACGCAGTATTTT.

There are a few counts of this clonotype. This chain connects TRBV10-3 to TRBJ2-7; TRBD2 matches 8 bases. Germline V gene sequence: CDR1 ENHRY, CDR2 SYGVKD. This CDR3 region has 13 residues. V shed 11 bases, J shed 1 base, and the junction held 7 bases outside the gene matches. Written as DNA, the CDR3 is TGTGCCGCCGGGACTAGAAGATCCTACGAGCAGTACTTC. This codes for CAAGTRRSYEQYF.

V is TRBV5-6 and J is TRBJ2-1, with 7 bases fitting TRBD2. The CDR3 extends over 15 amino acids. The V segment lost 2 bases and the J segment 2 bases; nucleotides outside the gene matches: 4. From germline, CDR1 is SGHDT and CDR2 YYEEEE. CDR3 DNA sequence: TGTGCCAGCAGCTTAAGCGGGACCCCCTACAATGAGCAGTTCTTC. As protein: CASSLSGTPYNEQFF.

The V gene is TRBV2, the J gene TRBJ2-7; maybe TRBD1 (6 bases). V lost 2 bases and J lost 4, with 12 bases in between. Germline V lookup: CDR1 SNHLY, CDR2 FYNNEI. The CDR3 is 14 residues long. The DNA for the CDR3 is TGTGCCAGCAGTGAATCAGGGGTGACTTACGAGCAGTACTTC. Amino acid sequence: CASSESGVTYEQYF.

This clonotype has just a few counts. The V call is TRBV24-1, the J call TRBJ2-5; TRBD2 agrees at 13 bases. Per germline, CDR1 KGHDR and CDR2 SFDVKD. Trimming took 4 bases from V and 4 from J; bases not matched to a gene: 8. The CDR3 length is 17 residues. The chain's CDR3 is CATSDRTSGRVGETQYF. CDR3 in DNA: TGTGCCACCAGTGACAGGACTAGCGGGAGAGTAGGAGAGACCCAGTACTTC.

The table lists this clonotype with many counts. The CDR3 coding sequence is TGCAGTGCTGCCCCGGGGGCGGGGAACACTGAAGCTTTCTTT. It is translated as CSAAPGAGNTEAFF. The rearrangement links TRBV20-1 to TRBJ1-1; TRBD1 is a possible D gene (6 bases). There are 14 residues in the CDR3. Trimming shortened V by 5 bases and J by 1 base, and 14 bases separated the two germline ends. Germline assignment: CDR1 DFQATT and CDR2 SNEGSKA (reference sequence).

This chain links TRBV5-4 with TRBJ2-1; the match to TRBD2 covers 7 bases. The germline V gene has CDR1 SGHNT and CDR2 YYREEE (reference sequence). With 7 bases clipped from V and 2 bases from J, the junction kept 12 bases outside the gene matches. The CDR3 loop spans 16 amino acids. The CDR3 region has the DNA TGTGCCAGCCGCCCCCAAACTAGCGTTACCTACAATGAGCAGTTCTTC. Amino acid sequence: CASRPQTSVTYNEQFF.

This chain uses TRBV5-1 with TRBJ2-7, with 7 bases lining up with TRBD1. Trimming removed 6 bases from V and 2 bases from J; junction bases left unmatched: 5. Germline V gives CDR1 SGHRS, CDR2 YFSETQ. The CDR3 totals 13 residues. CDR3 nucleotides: TGCGCCAGCACCAGGGACAGTCCCTACGAGCAGTACTTC. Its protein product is CASTRDSPYEQYF.

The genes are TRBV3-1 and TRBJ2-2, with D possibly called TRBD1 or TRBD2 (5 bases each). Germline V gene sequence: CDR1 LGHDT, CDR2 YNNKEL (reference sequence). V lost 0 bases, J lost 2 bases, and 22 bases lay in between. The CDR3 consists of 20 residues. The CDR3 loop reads CASSQDRPWVSGANTGELFF. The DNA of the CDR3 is TGTGCCAGCAGCCAAGATCGTCCTTGGGTTTCCGGGGCCAACACCGGGGAGCTGTTTTTT.

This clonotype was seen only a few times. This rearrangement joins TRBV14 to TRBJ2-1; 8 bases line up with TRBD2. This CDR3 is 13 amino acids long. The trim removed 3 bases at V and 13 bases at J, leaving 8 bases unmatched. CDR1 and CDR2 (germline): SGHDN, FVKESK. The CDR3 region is CASSQFAGGHQFF. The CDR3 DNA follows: TGTGCCAGCAGCCAGTTCGCGGGGGGCCATCAGTTCTTC.

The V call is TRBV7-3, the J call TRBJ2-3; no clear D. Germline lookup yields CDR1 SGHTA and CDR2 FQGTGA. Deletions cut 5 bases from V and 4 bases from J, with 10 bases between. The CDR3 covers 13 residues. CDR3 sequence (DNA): TGTGCCAGCAGCCCCATGGGCCCAGATACGCAGTATTTT. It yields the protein CASSPMGPDTQYF.

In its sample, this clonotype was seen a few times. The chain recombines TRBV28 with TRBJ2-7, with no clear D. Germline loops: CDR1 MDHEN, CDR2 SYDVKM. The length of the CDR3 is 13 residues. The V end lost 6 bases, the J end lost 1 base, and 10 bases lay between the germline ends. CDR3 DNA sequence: TGTGCCAGCAGACCACCCACATCCTACGAGCAGTACTTC. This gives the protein CASRPPTSYEQYF.

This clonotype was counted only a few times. CDR3 DNA: TGTGCCAGCTCACCGGGGAGGAGAGCGGTCTCCTACGAGCAGTACTTC. Its protein product is CASSPGRRAVSYEQYF. The V gene is TRBV18, the J gene TRBJ2-7; possibly TRBD2 for D (6 bases). CDR3 length: 16 residues. Trimming took off 3 bases at V and 0 bases at J, with 15 bases between the two ends. Germline V lookup: CDR1 KGHSH, CDR2 LQKENI.

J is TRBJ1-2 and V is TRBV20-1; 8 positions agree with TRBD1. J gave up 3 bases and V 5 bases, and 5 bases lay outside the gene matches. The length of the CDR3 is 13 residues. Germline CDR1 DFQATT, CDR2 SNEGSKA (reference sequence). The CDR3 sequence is CSALQGAHYGYTF. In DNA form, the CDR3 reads TGCAGTGCTCTTCAGGGGGCCCACTATGGCTACACCTTC.

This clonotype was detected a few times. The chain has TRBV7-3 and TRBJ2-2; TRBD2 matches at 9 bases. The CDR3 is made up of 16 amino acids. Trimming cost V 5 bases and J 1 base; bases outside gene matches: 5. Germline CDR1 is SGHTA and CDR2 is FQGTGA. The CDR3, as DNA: TGTGCCAGCAGCACCCTAGCGGGGATGAACACCGGGGAGCTGTTTTTT. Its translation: CASSTLAGMNTGELFF.

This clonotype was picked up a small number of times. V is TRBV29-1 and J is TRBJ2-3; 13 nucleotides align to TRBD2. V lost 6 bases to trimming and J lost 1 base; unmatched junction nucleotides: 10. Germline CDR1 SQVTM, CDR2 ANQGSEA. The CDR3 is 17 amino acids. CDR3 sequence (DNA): TGCAGCGTCGTTACTAGCGGGGGGGACTACCGCACAGATACGCAGTATTTT. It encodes CSVVTSGGDYRTDTQYF.

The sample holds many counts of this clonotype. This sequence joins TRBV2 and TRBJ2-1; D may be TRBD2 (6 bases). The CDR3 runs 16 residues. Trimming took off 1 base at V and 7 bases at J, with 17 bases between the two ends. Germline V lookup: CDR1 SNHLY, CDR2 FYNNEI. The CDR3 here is CASSEGVAGRRNEQFF. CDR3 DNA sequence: TGTGCCAGCAGTGAAGGGGTAGCCGGGAGAAGAAATGAGCAGTTCTTC.